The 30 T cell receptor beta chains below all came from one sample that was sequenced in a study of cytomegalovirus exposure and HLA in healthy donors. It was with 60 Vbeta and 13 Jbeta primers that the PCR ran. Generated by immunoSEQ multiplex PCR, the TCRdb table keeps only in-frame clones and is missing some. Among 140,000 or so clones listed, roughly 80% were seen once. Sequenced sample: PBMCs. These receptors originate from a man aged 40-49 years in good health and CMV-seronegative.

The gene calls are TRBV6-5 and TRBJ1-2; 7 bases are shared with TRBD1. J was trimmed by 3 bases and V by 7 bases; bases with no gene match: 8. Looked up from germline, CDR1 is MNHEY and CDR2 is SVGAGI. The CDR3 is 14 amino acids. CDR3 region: CASTRDSSDYGYTF. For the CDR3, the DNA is TGTGCCAGCACCCGGGACAGTTCGGACTATGGCTACACCTTC.

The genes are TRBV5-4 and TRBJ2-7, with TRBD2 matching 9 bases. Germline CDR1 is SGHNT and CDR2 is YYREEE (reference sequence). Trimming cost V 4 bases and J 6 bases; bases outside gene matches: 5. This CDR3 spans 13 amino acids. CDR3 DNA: TGTGCCAGCAGCCAGCGGGGGGTTGGCGAGCAGTACTTC. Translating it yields CASSQRGVGEQYF.

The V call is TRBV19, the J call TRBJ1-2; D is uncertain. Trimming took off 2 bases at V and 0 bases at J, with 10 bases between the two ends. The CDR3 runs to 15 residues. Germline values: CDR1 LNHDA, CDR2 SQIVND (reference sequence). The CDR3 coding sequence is TGTGCCAGTAGTATACCACGAGGGCCTAACTATGGCTACACCTTC. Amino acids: CASSIPRGPNYGYTF.

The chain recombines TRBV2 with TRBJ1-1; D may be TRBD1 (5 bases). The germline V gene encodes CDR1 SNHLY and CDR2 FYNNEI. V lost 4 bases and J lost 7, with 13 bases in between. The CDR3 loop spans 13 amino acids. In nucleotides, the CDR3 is TGTGCCAGCAGTGGGAGGGGTAGGATTGAAGCTTTCTTT. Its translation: CASSGRGRIEAFF.

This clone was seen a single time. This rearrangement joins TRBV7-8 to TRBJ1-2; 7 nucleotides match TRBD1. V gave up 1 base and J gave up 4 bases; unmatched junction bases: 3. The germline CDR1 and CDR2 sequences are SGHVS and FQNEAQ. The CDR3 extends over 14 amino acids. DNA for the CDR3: TGTGCCAGCAGCTTAGGAAAGGGGGCCTATGGCTACACCTTC. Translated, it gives CASSLGKGAYGYTF.

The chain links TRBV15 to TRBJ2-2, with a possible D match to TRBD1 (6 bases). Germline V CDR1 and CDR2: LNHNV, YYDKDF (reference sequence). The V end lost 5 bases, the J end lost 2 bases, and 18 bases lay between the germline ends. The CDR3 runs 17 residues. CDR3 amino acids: CATSGRPGQPNTGELFF. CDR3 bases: TGTGCCACCAGCGGACGTCCGGGACAACCAAACACCGGGGAGCTGTTTTTT.

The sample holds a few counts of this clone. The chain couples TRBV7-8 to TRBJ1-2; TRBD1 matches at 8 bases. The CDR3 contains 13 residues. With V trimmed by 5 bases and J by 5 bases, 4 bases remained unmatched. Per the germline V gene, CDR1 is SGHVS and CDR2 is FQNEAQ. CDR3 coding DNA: TGTGCCAGCAGCCAAGGACAGGGATATGGCTACACCTTC. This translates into CASSQGQGYGYTF.

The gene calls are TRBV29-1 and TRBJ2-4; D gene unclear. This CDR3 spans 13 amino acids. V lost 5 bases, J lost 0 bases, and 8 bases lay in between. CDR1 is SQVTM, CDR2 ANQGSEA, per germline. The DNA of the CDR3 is TGCAGCGTTTATCCGTTAGCCAAAAACATTCAGTACTTC. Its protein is CSVYPLAKNIQYF.

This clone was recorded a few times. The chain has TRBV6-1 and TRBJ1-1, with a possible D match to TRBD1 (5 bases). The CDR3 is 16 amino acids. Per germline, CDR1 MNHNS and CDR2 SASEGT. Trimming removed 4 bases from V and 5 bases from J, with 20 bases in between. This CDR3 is CASSAAGLNDGTEAFF. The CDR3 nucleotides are TGTGCCAGCAGTGCCGCGGGACTAAATGATGGGACTGAAGCTTTCTTT.

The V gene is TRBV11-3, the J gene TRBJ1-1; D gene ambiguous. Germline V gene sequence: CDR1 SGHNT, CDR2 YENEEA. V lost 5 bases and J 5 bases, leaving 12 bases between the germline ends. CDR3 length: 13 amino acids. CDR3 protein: CASSRTPGTEAFF. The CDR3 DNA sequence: TGTGCCAGCAGCCGAACCCCGGGAACTGAAGCTTTCTTT.

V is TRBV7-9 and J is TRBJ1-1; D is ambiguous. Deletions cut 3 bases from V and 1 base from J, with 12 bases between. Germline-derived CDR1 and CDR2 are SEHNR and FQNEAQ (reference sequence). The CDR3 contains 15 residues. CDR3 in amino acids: CASSLGTPWNTEAFF. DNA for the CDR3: TGTGCCAGCAGCTTGGGCACCCCTTGGAACACTGAAGCTTTCTTT.

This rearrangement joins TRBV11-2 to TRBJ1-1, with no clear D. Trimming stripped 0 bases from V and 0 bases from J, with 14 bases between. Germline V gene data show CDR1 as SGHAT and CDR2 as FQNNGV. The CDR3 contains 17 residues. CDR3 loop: CASSLDPQALMNTEAFF. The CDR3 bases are TGTGCCAGCAGCTTAGATCCGCAGGCCCTAATGAACACTGAAGCTTTCTTT. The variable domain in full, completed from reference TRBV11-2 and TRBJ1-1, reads EAGVAQSPRYKIIEKRQSVAFWCNPISGHATLYWYQQILGQGPKLLIQFQNNGVVDDSQLPKDRFSAERLKGVDSTLKIQPAKLEDSAVYLCASSLDPQALMNTEAFFGQGTRLTVV.

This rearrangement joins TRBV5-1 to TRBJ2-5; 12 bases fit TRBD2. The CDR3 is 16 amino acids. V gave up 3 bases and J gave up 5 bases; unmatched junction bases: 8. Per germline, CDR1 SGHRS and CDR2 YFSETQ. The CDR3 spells CASSSGLAGSGETQYF. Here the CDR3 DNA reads TGCGCCAGCAGCTCCGGACTAGCGGGGAGCGGCGAGACCCAGTACTTC.

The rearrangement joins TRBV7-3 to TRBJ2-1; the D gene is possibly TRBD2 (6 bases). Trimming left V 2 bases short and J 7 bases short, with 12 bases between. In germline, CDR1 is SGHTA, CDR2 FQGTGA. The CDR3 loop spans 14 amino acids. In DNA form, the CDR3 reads TGTGCCAGCAGCTTATCGGTGGGGAGGAATGAGCAGTTCTTC. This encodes CASSLSVGRNEQFF.

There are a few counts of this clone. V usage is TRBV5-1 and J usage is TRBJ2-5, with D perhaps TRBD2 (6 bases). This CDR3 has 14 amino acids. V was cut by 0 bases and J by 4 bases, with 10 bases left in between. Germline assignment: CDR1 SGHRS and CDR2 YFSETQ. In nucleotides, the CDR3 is TGCGCCAGCAGCTTGGGGGCGGGGACAGAGACCCAGTACTTC. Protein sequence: CASSLGAGTETQYF.

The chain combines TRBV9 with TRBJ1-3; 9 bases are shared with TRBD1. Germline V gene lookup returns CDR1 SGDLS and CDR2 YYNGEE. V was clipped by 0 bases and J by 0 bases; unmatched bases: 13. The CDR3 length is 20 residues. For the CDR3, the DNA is TGTGCCAGCAGCGTAGAAATGGGACAGGGAGAATGGGCCTCTGGAAACACCATATATTTT. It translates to CASSVEMGQGEWASGNTIYF.

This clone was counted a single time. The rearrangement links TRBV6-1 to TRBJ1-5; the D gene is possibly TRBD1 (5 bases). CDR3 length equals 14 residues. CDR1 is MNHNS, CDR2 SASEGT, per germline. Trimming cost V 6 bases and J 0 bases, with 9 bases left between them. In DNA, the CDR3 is TGTGCCAGCAGGAAGACAGCTAGCAATCAGCCCCAGCATTTT. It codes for CASRKTASNQPQHF.

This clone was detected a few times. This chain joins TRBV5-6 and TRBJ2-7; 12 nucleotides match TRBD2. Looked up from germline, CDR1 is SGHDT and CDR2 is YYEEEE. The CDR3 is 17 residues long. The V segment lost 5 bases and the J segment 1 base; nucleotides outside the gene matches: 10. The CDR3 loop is CASSLRLAGDVSYEQYF. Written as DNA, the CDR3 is TGTGCCAGCAGTTTACGACTAGCGGGGGATGTATCCTACGAGCAGTACTTC.

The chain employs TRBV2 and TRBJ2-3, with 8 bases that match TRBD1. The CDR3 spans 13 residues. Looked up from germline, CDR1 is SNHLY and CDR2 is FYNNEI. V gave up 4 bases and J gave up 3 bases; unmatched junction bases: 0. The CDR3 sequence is CASSGTGTDTQYF. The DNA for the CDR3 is TGTGCCAGCAGTGGGACAGGGACAGATACGCAGTATTTT.

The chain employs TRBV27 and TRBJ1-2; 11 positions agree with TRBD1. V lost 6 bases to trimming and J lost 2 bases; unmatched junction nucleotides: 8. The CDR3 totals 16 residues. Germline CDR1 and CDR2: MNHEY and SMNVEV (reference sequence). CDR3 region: CASSPRTGGANYGYTF. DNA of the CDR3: TGTGCCAGCAGCCCTCGGACAGGGGGCGCGAACTATGGCTACACCTTC.

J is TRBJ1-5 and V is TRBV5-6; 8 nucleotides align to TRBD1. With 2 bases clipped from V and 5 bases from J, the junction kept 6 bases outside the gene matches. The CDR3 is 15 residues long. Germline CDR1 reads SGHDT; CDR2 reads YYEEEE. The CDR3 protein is CASSLRDRYDQPQHF. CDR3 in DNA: TGTGCCAGCAGCTTACGGGACAGGTACGATCAGCCCCAGCATTTT.

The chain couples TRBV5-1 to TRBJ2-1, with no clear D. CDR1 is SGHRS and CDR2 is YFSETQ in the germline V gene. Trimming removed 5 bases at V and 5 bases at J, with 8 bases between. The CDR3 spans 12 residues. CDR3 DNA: TGCGCCAGCAGGCCAACTAACAATGAGCAGTTCTTC. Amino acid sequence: CASRPTNNEQFF. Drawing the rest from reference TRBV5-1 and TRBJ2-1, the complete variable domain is KAGVTQTPRYLIKTRGQQVTLSCSPISGHRSVSWYQQTPGQGLQFLFEYFSETQRNKGNFPGRFSGRQFSNSRSEMNVSTLELGDSALYLCASRPTNNEQFFGPGTRLTVL.

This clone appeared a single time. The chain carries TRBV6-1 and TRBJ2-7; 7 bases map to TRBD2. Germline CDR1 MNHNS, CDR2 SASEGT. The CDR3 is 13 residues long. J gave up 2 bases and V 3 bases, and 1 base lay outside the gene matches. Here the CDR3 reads CASSDGGAYEQYF. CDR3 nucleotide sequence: TGTGCCAGCAGTGATGGGGGGGCCTACGAGCAGTACTTC.

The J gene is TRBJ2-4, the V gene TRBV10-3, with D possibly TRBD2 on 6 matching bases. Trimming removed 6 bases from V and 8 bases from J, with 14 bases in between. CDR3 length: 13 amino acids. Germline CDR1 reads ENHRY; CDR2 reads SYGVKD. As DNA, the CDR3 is TGTGCCATCAGGGGGAGGACTGAGGACATTCAGTACTTC. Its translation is CAIRGRTEDIQYF.

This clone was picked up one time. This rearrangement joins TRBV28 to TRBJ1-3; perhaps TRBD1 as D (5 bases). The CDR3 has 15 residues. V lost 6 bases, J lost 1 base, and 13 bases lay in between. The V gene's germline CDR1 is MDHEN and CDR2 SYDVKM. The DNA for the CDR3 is TGTGCCAGCAGCCCAGGAGGGGTGTCTGGAAACACCATATATTTT. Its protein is CASSPGGVSGNTIYF.

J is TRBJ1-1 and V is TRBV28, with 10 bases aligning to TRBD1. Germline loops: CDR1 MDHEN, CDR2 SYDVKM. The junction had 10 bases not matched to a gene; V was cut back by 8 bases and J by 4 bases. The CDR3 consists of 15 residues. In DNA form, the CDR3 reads TGTGCCAGCCGCCGACAGGGGGCCGGGGGCACTGAAGCTTTCTTT. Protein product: CASRRQGAGGTEAFF.

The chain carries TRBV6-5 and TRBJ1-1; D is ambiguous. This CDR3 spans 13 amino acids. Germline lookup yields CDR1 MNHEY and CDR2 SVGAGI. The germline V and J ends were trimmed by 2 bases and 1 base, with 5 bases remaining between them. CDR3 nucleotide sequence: TGTGCCAGCAGTTACGACTGGAACACTGAAGCTTTCTTT. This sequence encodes CASSYDWNTEAFF.

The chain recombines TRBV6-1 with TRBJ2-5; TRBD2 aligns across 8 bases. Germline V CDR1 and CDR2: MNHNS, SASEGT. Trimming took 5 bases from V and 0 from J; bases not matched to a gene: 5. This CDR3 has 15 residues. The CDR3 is CASSLAGGNQETQYF. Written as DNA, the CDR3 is TGTGCCAGCAGTTTGGCGGGGGGTAACCAAGAGACCCAGTACTTC.

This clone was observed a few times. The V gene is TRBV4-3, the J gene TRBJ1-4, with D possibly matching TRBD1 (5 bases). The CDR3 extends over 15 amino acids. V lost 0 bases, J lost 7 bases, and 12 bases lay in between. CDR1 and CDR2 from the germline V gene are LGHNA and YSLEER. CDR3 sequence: CASSQEGHDSEKLFF. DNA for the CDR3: TGCGCCAGCAGCCAAGAAGGACACGATAGTGAAAAACTGTTTTTT.

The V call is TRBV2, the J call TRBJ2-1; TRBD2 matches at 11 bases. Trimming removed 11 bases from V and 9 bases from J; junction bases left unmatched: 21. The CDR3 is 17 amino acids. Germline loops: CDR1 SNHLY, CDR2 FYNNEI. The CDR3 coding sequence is TGTGCCGCCGGGGGCGTTAGCGGGGGGGCCTTGGTGAGTGAGCAGTTCTTC. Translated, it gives CAAGGVSGGALVSEQFF.